One sample yielded the 27 T cell receptor beta chains listed below, sequenced in a study of T cell responses to AZD1222 COVID-19 vaccine. Libraries were prepared by immunoSEQ multiplex PCR; TCRdb keeps only in-frame clonotypes and omits some of them. The sample shows 90,000 to 120,000 clones, about 90% of them seen only once. Sequencing used peripheral blood, obtained 28 days after the second AZD1222 dose. The receptor source for this set is an adult who received the AZD1222 COVID-19 vaccine.

The chain couples TRBV28 to TRBJ1-1; weak D call: TRBD1 (5 bases). CDR1 MDHEN and CDR2 SYDVKM come from the germline V gene. The CDR3 loop spans 12 amino acids. V was trimmed by 2 bases and J by 5 bases, leaving 6 bases between them. For the CDR3, the DNA is TGTGCCAGCAGTTTACCAGGGACTGAAGCTTTCTTT. It encodes CASSLPGTEAFF. The complete variable domain, with remaining parts taken from reference TRBV28 and TRBJ1-1, reads DVKVTQSSRYLVKRTGEKVFLECVQDMDHENMFWYRQDPGLGLRLIYFSYDVKMKEKGDIPEGYSVSREKKERFSLILESASTNQTSMYLCASSLPGTEAFFGQGTRLTVV.

This chain links TRBV7-3 with TRBJ2-3; possibly TRBD1 or TRBD2 for D (5 bases each). The CDR3 spans 15 residues. The V end was cut by 5 bases, the J end by 2 bases, with 14 bases between. Looked up from germline, CDR1 is SGHTA and CDR2 is FQGTGA. In DNA, the CDR3 is TGTGCCAGCAGCCCCTCCGGGGCGATCACAGATACGCAGTATTTT. Protein: CASSPSGAITDTQYF.

The rearrangement uses TRBV30 and TRBJ1-5; TRBD1 matches at 9 bases. The CDR3 extends over 13 amino acids. V lost 3 bases, J lost 7 bases, and 4 bases stayed unmatched. Germline CDR1 is GTSNPN and CDR2 is SVGIG (reference sequence). CDR3 region: CAWRGQGGQPQHF. The CDR3 region has the DNA TGTGCCTGGAGGGGACAGGGTGGACAGCCCCAGCATTTT.

The chain employs TRBV11-2 and TRBJ2-1; D gene ambiguous. This CDR3 contains 13 residues. The germline V and J ends were trimmed by 4 bases and 4 bases, with 8 bases remaining between them. Per the germline V gene, CDR1 is SGHAT and CDR2 is FQNNGV. The CDR3 region is CASSSLSYNEQFF. CDR3 DNA sequence: TGTGCCAGCAGCTCCCTGTCATACAATGAGCAGTTCTTC.

The chain links TRBV7-8 to TRBJ1-2, with TRBD1 identical over 8 bases. Germline V lookup: CDR1 SGHVS, CDR2 FQNEAQ. The CDR3 totals 16 residues. V trimming: 4 bases; J trimming: 7 bases; junction bases outside the gene matches: 14. The CDR3 DNA reads as TGTGCCAGCAGCTCCATTGACAGGGGCGGGATGGGTGGCTACACCTTC. Amino acids: CASSSIDRGGMGGYTF. Full variable domain (outside the CDR3, taken from reference TRBV7-8 and TRBJ1-2): GAGVSQSPRYKVAKRGQDVALRCDPISGHVSLFWYQQALGQGPEFLTYFQNEAQLDKSGLPSDRFFAERPEGSVSTLKIQRTQQEDSAVYLCASSSIDRGGMGGYTFGSGTRLTVV.

This clone has just one count. The chain is built from TRBV30 and TRBJ2-3, with D possibly matching TRBD1 (6 bases). V lost 6 bases and J lost 0, with 16 bases in between. The V gene's germline CDR1 is GTSNPN and CDR2 SVGIG (reference sequence). This CDR3 contains 15 residues. CDR3 DNA: TGTGCCTGTTCCTCCTTGGGGGCGAGCACAGATACGCAGTATTTT. Protein sequence: CACSSLGASTDTQYF.

The chain recombines TRBV25-1 with TRBJ1-6; no firm D call. Germline CDR1 and CDR2: MGHDK and SYGVNS. CDR3 length: 13 residues. V lost 5 bases to trimming and J lost 6 bases, with 8 bases between them. The CDR3 DNA reads as TGTGCCAGCAGTCCCGGGGTTAATTCACCCCTCCACTTT. It encodes CASSPGVNSPLHF.

The chain employs TRBV27 and TRBJ2-7, with 8 bases fitting TRBD1. Trimming at V came to 7 bases and at J to 3 bases, leaving 14 bases not matched to a gene. Germline CDR1 MNHEY, CDR2 SMNVEV (reference sequence). The CDR3 is made up of 16 amino acids. The CDR3 DNA reads as TGTGCCAGCACTAGATCCGGGACAGGCCTGAACTACGAGCAGTACTTC. The encoded protein is CASTRSGTGLNYEQYF.

This clone was counted once. The chain couples TRBV7-9 to TRBJ2-5, with a weak D call TRBD2 (7 bases). The V end was cut by 3 bases, the J end by 2 bases, with 13 bases between. The CDR3 has 15 residues. Germline values: CDR1 SEHNR, CDR2 FQNEAQ (reference sequence). The CDR3: CASSLAGALQETQYF. In DNA, the CDR3 is TGTGCCAGCAGCTTGGCGGGGGCACTACAAGAGACCCAGTACTTC. Full variable domain (outside the CDR3, taken from reference TRBV7-9 and TRBJ2-5): DTGVSQNPRHKITKRGQNVTFRCDPISEHNRLYWYRQTLGQGPEFLTYFQNEAQLEKSRLLSDRFSAERPKGSFSTLEIQRTEQGDSAMYLCASSLAGALQETQYFGPGTRLLVL.

Here the CDR3 reads CASSIGHSNSPLHF. Here the CDR3 DNA reads TGTGCCAGCAGCATCGGACACAGTAATTCACCCCTCCACTTT. The V gene is TRBV5-4, the J gene TRBJ1-6, with a possible D match to TRBD1 (5 bases). V was clipped by 4 bases and J by 6 bases, with 11 bases between them. The CDR3 spans 14 residues. Germline V gives CDR1 SGHNT, CDR2 YYREEE (reference sequence).

This clone has a single count. The chain couples TRBV7-9 to TRBJ2-2; TRBD2 aligns across 9 bases. Germline assignment: CDR1 SEHNR and CDR2 FQNEAQ (reference sequence). V shed 5 bases, J shed 5 bases, and the junction held 15 bases outside the gene matches. There are 18 residues in the CDR3. The CDR3 loop reads CASSIPSGGSGGTGELFF. Here the CDR3 DNA reads TGTGCCAGCAGCATACCCTCGGGAGGTAGCGGGGGAACCGGGGAGCTGTTTTTT.

This chain links TRBV10-3 with TRBJ2-2; possible D gene TRBD2, 6 bases. Trimming stripped 10 bases from V and 3 bases from J, with 9 bases between. This CDR3 has 12 amino acids. Germline loops: CDR1 ENHRY, CDR2 SYGVKD. CDR3 loop: CATGLYTGELFF. As DNA, the CDR3 is TGTGCCACGGGACTGTACACCGGGGAGCTGTTTTTT.

The gene calls are TRBV9 and TRBJ1-4; no clear D. The CDR3 extends over 12 amino acids. Per germline, CDR1 SGDLS and CDR2 YYNGEE. V was cut by 4 bases and J by 7 bases, with 8 bases left in between. DNA for the CDR3: TGTGCCAGCAGCCCGGACGGTGAAAAACTGTTTTTT. Its translation is CASSPDGEKLFF. The full variable domain, in which reference TRBV9 and TRBJ1-4 provide the parts outside the CDR3, is DSGVTQTPKHLITATGQRVTLRCSPRSGDLSVYWYQQSLDQGLQFLIQYYNGEERAKGNILERFSAQQFPDLHSELNLSSLELGDSALYFCASSPDGEKLFFGSGTQLSVL.

The rearrangement uses TRBV5-1 and TRBJ2-7, with D possibly matching TRBD2 (9 bases). Germline loops: CDR1 SGHRS, CDR2 YFSETQ. The CDR3 has 15 residues. Trimming removed 0 bases from V and 5 bases from J, with 15 bases in between. The CDR3 coding sequence is TGCGCCAGCAGCTTGGCTCTAGCGGGACAGGACGAGCAGTACTTC. Translation gives CASSLALAGQDEQYF.

The CDR3 sequence is CASSISPTSTDTQYF. The CDR3 bases are TGTGCCAGTAGTATTTCCCCAACCAGCACAGATACGCAGTATTTT. The chain is built from TRBV19 and TRBJ2-3; D gene ambiguous. CDR1 and CDR2 (germline): LNHDA, SQIVND (reference sequence). V lost 3 bases, J lost 0 bases, and 10 bases lay in between. This CDR3 is 15 amino acids long.

The rearrangement joins TRBV11-1 to TRBJ1-6; D is unclear. The CDR3 contains 16 residues. V lost 1 base and J lost 8, with 15 bases in between. Germline CDR1 SGHAT, CDR2 FQDESV (reference sequence). The CDR3 is CASSLVVGAWDSPLHF. CDR3 nucleotide sequence: TGTGCCAGCAGCTTAGTCGTTGGAGCATGGGATTCACCCCTCCACTTT.

V and J are TRBV7-9 and TRBJ1-2; tentative D call: TRBD1 (6 bases). The germline CDR1 and CDR2 sequences are SEHNR and FQNEAQ (reference sequence). This CDR3 has 13 amino acids. Trimming shortened V by 7 bases and J by 4 bases, and 13 bases separated the two germline ends. CDR3 protein: CASTPTGPYGYTF. The CDR3 DNA reads as TGTGCCAGCACCCCCACAGGGCCCTATGGCTACACCTTC.

This clone has only one observation. This sequence joins TRBV29-1 and TRBJ1-1, with 7 bases lining up with TRBD1. The CDR3 spans 15 residues. After removal of 4 bases from V and 3 bases from J, the junction contained 11 bases not matched to a gene. CDR1 and CDR2 from the germline V gene are SQVTM and ANQGSEA. CDR3 in amino acids: CSVGRTGREDTEAFF. The CDR3 DNA reads TGCAGCGTTGGTCGGACAGGCCGGGAGGACACTGAAGCTTTCTTT.

The rearrangement joins TRBV30 to TRBJ2-3; D possibly uses TRBD1 or TRBD2 (6 bases each). V dropped 0 bases and J dropped 1 base, with 20 bases sitting between them. The germline CDR1 and CDR2 sequences are GTSNPN and SVGIG (reference sequence). This CDR3 spans 18 amino acids. CDR3 amino acids: CAWSVPGAGIQGTDTQYF. CDR3 bases: TGTGCCTGGAGTGTACCGGGGGCGGGGATTCAAGGCACAGATACGCAGTATTTT.

The chain has TRBV29-1 and TRBJ1-1; D may be TRBD1 (6 bases). This CDR3 comprises 13 residues. Germline V lookup: CDR1 SQVTM, CDR2 ANQGSEA. Trimming removed 7 bases at V and 1 base at J, with 13 bases between. The CDR3 DNA reads TGCAGCGCCGGGGGACATTCGAACACTGAAGCTTTCTTT. This codes for CSAGGHSNTEAFF.

CDR3 nucleotides: TGTGCCAGCAGCGTCGGGACTACCCCATACACCGGGGAGCTGTTTTTT. Its protein product is CASSVGTTPYTGELFF. The chain has TRBV9 and TRBJ2-2; 7 bases are a match to TRBD2. Germline CDR1 SGDLS, CDR2 YYNGEE. The CDR3 consists of 16 residues. Trimming took 2 bases from V and 3 from J; bases not matched to a gene: 7. Supplemented by reference TRBV9 and TRBJ2-2, the full variable domain reads DSGVTQTPKHLITATGQRVTLRCSPRSGDLSVYWYQQSLDQGLQFLIQYYNGEERAKGNILERFSAQQFPDLHSELNLSSLELGDSALYFCASSVGTTPYTGELFFGEGSRLTVL.

There are a few counts of this clone. J is TRBJ1-6 and V is TRBV6-5; no definite D call. V lost 6 bases and J lost 9, with 12 bases in between. Germline-derived CDR1 and CDR2 are MNHEY and SVGAGI. There are 13 residues in the CDR3. CDR3 in amino acids: CASRASYSSPLHF. Here the CDR3 DNA reads TGTGCCAGCAGGGCCTCTTACAGTTCACCCCTCCACTTT.

This sequence joins TRBV4-1 and TRBJ1-5; perhaps TRBD1 as D (5 bases). The CDR3 sequence is 16 residues long. Trimming left V 0 bases short and J 4 bases short, with 13 bases between. CDR1 MGHRA and CDR2 YSYEKL come from the germline V gene. The CDR3 nucleotides are TGCGCCAGCAGCCAAGATCCCTCCCCAGGGAATCAGCCCCAGCATTTT. The encoded protein is CASSQDPSPGNQPQHF.

A word on this clone: Other nucleotide sequences in the sample specify the same CDR3. The V gene is TRBV4-1, the J gene TRBJ1-1; D not resolved. Trimming took off 1 base at V and 1 base at J, with 4 bases between the two ends. The CDR3 is 13 amino acids. Germline V gives CDR1 MGHRA, CDR2 YSYEKL. Written as DNA, the CDR3 is TGCGCCAGCAGCCAAGGAGGGAACACTGAAGCTTTCTTT. Translated, it gives CASSQGGNTEAFF.

The chain links TRBV28 to TRBJ1-2; D not certain. The CDR3 is made up of 14 amino acids. CDR1 MDHEN and CDR2 SYDVKM come from the germline V gene. The ends were cut back, 1 base at V and 0 bases at J, with 6 bases in the middle. The CDR3 DNA sequence: TGTGCCAGCAGTTTATACGGAGCTAACTATGGCTACACCTTC. Amino acids: CASSLYGANYGYTF.

The rearrangement links TRBV18 to TRBJ1-1, with unresolved D. V lost 5 bases and J lost 6, with 25 bases in between. This CDR3 contains 17 residues. CDR1 and CDR2 from the germline V gene are KGHSH and LQKENI. Written as DNA, the CDR3 is TGTGCCAGCTCAACCAGACCGATACGAGAACAATCCGCTGAAGCTTTCTTT. Translating it yields CASSTRPIREQSAEAFF.

This clone has only one observation. The chain employs TRBV6-6 and TRBJ2-1; the match to TRBD2 covers 8 bases. Trimming took 3 bases from V and 10 from J; bases not matched to a gene: 8. This CDR3 has 14 residues. Germline CDR1 and CDR2: MNHNY and SVGAGI (reference sequence). CDR3 coding DNA: TGTGCCAGCAGTTATAGCGGGACATCGGGGGAGCAGTTCTTC. It is translated as CASSYSGTSGEQFF.